This T cell receptor beta chain was retrieved from a study of shared clonotypes between healthy human individuals. Study-level points and caveats: Blood was the sole source, and tissue repertoires probably differ.

The CDR3 loop spans 13 amino acids. The V gene lost 4 bases and the J gene lost 4 bases, with 10 bases spanning the gap. Germline-derived CDR1 and CDR2 are SGHNT and YYREEE (reference sequence). Recent acute infections and vaccinations were absent in the healthy HIV-negative adult donors. There were only Caucasian adults among the donors, and all lived in Nashville, Tennessee. Assay: immunoSEQ multiplex PCR; the TCRdb copy retains only in-frame clones and omits some. This table has 2 million to 2.5 million clones, around 90% appearing once. Comments on this clone: Its antigen is still unknown.

The chain has TRBV5-4 and TRBJ2-3; D may match TRBD1 or TRBD2 (5 bases each). The specimen sequenced was naive CD4+ T cells from PBMCs. Specified subset: CD45RA+ positively selected. This receptor was identified in a young man in good health. Some clones in this sample may be carry-over from other donors' samples. For the CDR3, the DNA is TGTGCCAGCAGCGGGACGGGATCAGATACGCAGTATTTT. This sequence encodes CASSGTGSDTQYF.